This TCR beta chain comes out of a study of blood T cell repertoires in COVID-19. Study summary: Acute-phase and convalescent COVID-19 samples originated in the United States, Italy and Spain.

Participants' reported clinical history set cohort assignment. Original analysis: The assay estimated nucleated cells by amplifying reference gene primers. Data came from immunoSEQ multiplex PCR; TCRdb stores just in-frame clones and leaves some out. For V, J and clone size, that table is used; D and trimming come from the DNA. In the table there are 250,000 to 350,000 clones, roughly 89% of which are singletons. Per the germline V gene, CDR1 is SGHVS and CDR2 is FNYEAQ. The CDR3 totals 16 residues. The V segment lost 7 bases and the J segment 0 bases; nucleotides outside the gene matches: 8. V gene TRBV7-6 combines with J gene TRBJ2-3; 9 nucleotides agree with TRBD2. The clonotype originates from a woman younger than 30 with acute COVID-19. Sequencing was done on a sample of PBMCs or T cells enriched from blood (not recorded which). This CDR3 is CASTPRLAESTDTQYF. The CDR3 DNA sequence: TGTGCCAGCACCCCCCGACTAGCGGAAAGCACAGATACGCAGTATTTT. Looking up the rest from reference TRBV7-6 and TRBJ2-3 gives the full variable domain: GAGVSQSPRYKVTKRGQDVALRCDPISGHVSLYWYRQALGQGPEFLTYFNYEAQQDKSGLPNDRFSAERPEGSISTLTIQRTEQRDSAMYRCASTPRLAESTDTQYFGPGTRLTVL.